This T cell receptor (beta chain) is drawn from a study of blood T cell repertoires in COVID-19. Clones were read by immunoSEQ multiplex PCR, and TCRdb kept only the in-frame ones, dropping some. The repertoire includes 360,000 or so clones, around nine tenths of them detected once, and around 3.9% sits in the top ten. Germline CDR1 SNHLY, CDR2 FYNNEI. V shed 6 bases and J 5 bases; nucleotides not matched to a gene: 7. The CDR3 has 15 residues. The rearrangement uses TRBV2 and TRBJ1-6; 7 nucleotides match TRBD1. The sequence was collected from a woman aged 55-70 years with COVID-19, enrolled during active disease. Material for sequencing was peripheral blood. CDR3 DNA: TGTGCCAGCAGAAACCGGGACAGAAATAATTCACCCCTCCACTTT. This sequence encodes CASRNRDRNNSPLHF.